The T cell receptor (beta chain) under discussion was sequenced for a study of cytomegalovirus exposure and HLA in healthy donors. A note on this clone: The antigen remains unidentified.

PCR employed 60 Vbeta and 13 Jbeta primers. Assay used: immunoSEQ multiplex PCR; TCRdb lists only in-frame clones, some missing. The table has some 200,000 clones, roughly 80% seen once. CDR1 is MGHRA, CDR2 YSYEKL, per germline. This CDR3 spans 17 amino acids. Trimming cost V 1 base and J 2 bases, with 16 bases left between them. The donors comprised healthy bone marrow donors. Study-level points and caveats: A later analysis linked a missense variant in DCLRE1C to the trimming of TCR beta V and J genes.

Sequenced sample: PBMCs. The sequence derives from a male donor in good health and CMV-seropositive. This chain links TRBV4-1 with TRBJ2-3; D gene ambiguous. The CDR3 DNA is TGCGCCAGCAGCCAAGTCGGCGGATCTCCCTCCACAGATACGCAGTATTTT. This translates into CASSQVGGSPSTDTQYF.